This T cell receptor beta chain was retrieved from a study of T cell responses to AZD1222 COVID-19 vaccine. The table came from immunoSEQ multiplex PCR; TCRdb's copy has only in-frame clones and leaves some out. Of 90,000 to 95,000 clones listed, roughly 90% are singletons. The sample here was peripheral blood, taken 28 days after the second AZD1222 dose. The TCR originated in an adult who received the AZD1222 COVID-19 vaccine.

This CDR3 is CASSLLGTGDGNTIYF. In DNA form, the CDR3 reads TGTGCCAGCAGCTTACTAGGGACAGGGGATGGAAACACCATATATTTT. The V gene is TRBV7-6, the J gene TRBJ1-3, with 10 bases aligning to TRBD1. With 2 bases clipped from V and 3 bases from J, the junction kept 4 bases outside the gene matches. The germline CDR1 and CDR2 sequences are SGHVS and FNYEAQ. This CDR3 has 16 residues.